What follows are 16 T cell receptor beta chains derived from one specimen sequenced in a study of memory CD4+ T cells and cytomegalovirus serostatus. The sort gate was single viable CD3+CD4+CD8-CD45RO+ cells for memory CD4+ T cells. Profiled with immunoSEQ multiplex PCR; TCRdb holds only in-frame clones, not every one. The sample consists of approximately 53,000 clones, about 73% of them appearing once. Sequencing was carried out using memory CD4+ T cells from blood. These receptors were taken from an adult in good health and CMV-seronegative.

The CDR3 coding sequence is TGTGCCAGTAGTATCCCCGGAGCGGGATCAGAGACCCAGTACTTC. Amino acid sequence: CASSIPGAGSETQYF. This chain connects TRBV19 to TRBJ2-5, with 7 bases identical to TRBD2. The V gene end was trimmed by 3 bases and the J gene end by 4 bases; junction bases not matched to a gene: 8. Germline lookup yields CDR1 LNHDA and CDR2 SQIVND (reference sequence). This CDR3 has 15 amino acids. Full variable domain (remainder filled in from reference TRBV19 and TRBJ2-5): DGGITQSPKYLFRKEGQNVTLSCEQNLNHDAMYWYRQDPGQGLRLIYYSQIVNDFQKGDIAEGYSVSREKKESFPLTVTSAQKNPTAFYLCASSIPGAGSETQYFGPGTRLLVL.

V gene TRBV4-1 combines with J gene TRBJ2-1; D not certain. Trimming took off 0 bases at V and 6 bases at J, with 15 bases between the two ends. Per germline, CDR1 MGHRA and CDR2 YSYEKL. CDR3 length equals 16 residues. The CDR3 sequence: CASSQEESIPFNEQFF. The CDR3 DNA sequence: TGCGCCAGCAGCCAAGAGGAGTCTATCCCCTTCAATGAGCAGTTCTTC.

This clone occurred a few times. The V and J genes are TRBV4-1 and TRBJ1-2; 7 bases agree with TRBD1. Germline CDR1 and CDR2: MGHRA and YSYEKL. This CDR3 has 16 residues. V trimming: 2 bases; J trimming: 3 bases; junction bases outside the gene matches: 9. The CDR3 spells CASSQTPTGIHYGYTF. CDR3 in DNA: TGCGCCAGCAGCCAAACGCCGACAGGGATTCACTATGGCTACACCTTC.

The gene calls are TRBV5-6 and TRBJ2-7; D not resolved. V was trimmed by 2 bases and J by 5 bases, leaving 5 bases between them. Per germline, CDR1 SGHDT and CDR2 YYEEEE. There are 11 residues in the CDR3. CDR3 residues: CASSFSNEQYF. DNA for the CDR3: TGTGCCAGCAGCTTCTCAAACGAGCAGTACTTC.

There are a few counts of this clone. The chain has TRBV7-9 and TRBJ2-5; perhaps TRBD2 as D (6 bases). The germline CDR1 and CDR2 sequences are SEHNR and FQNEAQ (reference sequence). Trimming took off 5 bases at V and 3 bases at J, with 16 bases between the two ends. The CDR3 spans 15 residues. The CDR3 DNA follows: TGTGCCAGCAGCCCCGGCTTAGCGGTAAAAGAGACCCAGTACTTC. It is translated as CASSPGLAVKETQYF.

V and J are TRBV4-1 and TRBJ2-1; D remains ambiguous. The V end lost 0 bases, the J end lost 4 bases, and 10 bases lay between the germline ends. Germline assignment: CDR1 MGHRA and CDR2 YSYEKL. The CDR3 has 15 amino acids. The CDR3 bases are TGCGCCAGCAGCCAAGACCAGCGCCCTTACAATGAGCAGTTCTTC. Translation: CASSQDQRPYNEQFF.

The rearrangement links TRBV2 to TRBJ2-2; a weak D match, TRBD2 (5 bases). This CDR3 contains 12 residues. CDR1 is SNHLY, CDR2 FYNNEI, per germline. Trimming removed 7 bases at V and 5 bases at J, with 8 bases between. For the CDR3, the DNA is TGTGCCAGCAAGGGAGAGACCGGGGAGCTGTTTTTT. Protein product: CASKGETGELFF.

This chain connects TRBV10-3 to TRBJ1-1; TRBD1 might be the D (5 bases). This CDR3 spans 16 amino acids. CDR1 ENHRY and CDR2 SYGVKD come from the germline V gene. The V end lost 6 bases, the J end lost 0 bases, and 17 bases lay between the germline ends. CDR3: CAISRNGLGLNTEAFF. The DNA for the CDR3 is TGTGCCATCAGCCGAAACGGCCTGGGGCTGAACACTGAAGCTTTCTTT.

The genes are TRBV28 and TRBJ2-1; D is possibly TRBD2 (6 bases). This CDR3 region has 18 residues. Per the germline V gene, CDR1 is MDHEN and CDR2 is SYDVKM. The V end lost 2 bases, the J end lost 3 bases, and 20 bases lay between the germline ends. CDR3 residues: CASSLLEILPRDYNEQFF. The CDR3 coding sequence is TGTGCCAGCAGTTTACTTGAGATTTTACCGCGGGACTACAATGAGCAGTTCTTC.

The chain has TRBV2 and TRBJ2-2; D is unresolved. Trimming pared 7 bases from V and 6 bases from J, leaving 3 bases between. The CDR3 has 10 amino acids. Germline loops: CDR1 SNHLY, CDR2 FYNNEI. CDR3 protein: CASKSGELFF. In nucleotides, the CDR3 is TGTGCCAGCAAGTCCGGGGAGCTGTTTTTT.

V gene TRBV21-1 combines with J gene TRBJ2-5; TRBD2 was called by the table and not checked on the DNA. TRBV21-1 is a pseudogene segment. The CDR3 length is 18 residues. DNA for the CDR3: TGTGCCAGCAGCAAATTAGCGGACGAGCCGTCTTTCCAAGAGACCCAGTACTTC. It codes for CASSKLADEPSFQETQYF.

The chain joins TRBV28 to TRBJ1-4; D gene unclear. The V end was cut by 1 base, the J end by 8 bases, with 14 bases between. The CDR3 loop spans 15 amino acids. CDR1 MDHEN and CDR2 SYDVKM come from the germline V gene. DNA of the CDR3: TGTGCCAGCAGTTTATTAGGTTCGCGTGGGGAAAAACTGTTTTTT. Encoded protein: CASSLLGSRGEKLFF.

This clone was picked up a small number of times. The chain's CDR3 is CAISESGRQGGQEQYF. The CDR3 nucleotides read TGTGCCATCAGTGAGTCGGGGCGGCAGGGAGGGCAAGAGCAGTACTTC. The rearrangement uses TRBV10-3 and TRBJ2-7, with 7 bases that match TRBD2. V shed 0 bases, J shed 7 bases, and the junction held 12 bases outside the gene matches. CDR1 and CDR2 (germline): ENHRY, SYGVKD. CDR3 length: 16 amino acids.

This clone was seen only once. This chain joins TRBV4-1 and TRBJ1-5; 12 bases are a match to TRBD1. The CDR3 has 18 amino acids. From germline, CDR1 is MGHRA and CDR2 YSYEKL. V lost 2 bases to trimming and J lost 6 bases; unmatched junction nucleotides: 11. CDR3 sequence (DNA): TGCGCCAGCAGCCAACCCCCCTCCCGGGACAGGGGGCTTCAGCCCCAGCATTTT. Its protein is CASSQPPSRDRGLQPQHF.

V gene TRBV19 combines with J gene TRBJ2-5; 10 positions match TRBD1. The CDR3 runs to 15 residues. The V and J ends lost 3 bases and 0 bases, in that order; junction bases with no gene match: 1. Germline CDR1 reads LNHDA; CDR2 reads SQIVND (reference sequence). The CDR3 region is CASSIDRGHQETQYF. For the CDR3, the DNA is TGTGCCAGTAGTATCGACAGGGGGCACCAAGAGACCCAGTACTTC.

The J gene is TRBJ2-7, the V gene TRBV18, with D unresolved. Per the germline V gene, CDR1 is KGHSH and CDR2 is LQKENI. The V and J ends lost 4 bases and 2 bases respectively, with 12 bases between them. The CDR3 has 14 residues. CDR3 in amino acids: CASSQPGRAYEQYF. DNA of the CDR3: TGTGCCAGCTCACAACCGGGCCGAGCCTACGAGCAGTACTTC.